This T cell receptor (beta chain) appears in the sequencing data of a study of shared clonotypes between healthy human individuals. This clone turned up a few times. An assay was performed, and its level was deep. Original processing notes: Junction-only immunoSEQ sequences carried no quality scores, so filtering differed. Profiled with immunoSEQ multiplex PCR; TCRdb holds only in-frame clones, not every one. V, J and clone size are taken as reported in that table, and D and trimming were inferred from the DNA itself. The data hold around 500,000 clones, with around 79% observed a single time. CDR3 size: 13 residues. The germline V gene encodes CDR1 SQVTM and CDR2 ANQGSEA. The ends were cut back, 5 bases at V and 2 bases at J, with 10 bases in the middle.

The chain couples TRBV29-1 to TRBJ1-5; D gene ambiguous. The sequencing sample was made of PBMCs. This sequence was found in a woman in her thirties or forties in good health. Some clones in this sample may be carry-over from other donors' samples. The CDR3, as DNA: TGCAGCGTTCAAGGTCATGGCAATCAGCCCCAGCATTTT. This gives the protein CSVQGHGNQPQHF.